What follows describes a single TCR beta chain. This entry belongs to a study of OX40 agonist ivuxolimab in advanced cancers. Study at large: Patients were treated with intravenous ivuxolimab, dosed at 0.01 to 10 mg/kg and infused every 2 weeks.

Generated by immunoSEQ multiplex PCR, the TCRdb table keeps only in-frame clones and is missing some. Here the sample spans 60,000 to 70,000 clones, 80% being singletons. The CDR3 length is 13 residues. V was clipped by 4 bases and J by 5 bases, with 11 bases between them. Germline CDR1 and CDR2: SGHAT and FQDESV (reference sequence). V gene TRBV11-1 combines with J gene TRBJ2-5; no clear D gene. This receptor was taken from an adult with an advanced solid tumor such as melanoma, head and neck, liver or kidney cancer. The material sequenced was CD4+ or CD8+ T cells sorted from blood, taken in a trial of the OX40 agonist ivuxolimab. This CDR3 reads CASSSDPRETQYF. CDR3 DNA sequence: TGTGCCAGCAGCTCCGACCCGAGGGAGACCCAGTACTTC.